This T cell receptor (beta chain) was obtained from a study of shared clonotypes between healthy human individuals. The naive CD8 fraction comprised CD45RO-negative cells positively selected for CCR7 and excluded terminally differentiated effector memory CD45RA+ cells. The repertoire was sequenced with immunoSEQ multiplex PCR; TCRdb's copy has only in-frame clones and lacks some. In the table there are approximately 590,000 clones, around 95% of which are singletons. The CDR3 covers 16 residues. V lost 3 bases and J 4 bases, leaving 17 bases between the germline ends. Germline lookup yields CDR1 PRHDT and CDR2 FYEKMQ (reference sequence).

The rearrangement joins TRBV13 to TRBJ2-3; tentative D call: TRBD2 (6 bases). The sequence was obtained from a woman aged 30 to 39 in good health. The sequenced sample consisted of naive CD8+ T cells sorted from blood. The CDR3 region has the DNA TGTGCCAGCAGCTTCTATTCGGGAGATGGCCCAGATACGCAGTATTTT. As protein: CASSFYSGDGPDTQYF.